Listed here is a single TCR beta chain. The target antigen is unknown. The data were obtained in a study of OX40 agonist ivuxolimab in advanced cancers. Study results and limitations: At doses 0.1 to 3.0 mg/kg, CD4+ and CD8+ clones expanded.

The CDR3 loop spans 13 amino acids. V gave up 5 bases and J gave up 3 bases, with 11 bases separating them. Germline values: CDR1 SGHVS, CDR2 FQNEAQ. Samples of blood were obtained at baseline, on cycle 4 day 1, and on cycle 7 day 1. Clones were sequenced by immunoSEQ multiplex PCR, and TCRdb holds only the in-frame ones, with some missing. The sample carries around 70,000 clones, 85% recorded once. The J gene is TRBJ2-7, the V gene TRBV7-8; perhaps TRBD1 as D (6 bases). The source is an adult with an advanced solid tumor such as melanoma, head and neck, liver or kidney cancer. Material: CD4+ or CD8+ T cells sorted from blood, obtained in a trial of the OX40 agonist ivuxolimab. The chain's CDR3 is CASSPDRNYEQYF. The CDR3 region has the DNA TGTGCCAGCAGCCCGGACAGAAACTACGAGCAGTACTTC.